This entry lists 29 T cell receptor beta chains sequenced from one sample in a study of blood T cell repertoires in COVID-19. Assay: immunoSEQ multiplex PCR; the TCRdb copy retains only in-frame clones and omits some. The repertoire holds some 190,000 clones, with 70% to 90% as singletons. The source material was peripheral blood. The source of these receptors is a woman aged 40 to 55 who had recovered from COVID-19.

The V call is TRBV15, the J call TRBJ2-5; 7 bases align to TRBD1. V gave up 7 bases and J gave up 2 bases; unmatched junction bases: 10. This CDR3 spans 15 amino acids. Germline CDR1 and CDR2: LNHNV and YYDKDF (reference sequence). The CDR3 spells CATNPNPGQQETQYF. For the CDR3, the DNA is TGTGCCACCAACCCTAATCCGGGACAGCAAGAGACCCAGTACTTC.

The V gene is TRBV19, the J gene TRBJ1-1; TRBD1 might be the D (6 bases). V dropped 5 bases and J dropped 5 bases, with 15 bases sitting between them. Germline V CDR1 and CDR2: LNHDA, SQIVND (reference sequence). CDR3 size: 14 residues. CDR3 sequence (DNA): TGTGCCAGTAGTGCCGGCAGGGGATGGACTGAAGCTTTCTTT. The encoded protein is CASSAGRGWTEAFF.

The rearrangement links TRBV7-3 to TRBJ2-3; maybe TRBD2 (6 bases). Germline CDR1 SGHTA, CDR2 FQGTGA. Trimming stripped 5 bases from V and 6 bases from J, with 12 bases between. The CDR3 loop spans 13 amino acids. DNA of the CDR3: TGTGCCAGCAGCAACCCAAGCGGGGATACGCAGTATTTT. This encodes CASSNPSGDTQYF.

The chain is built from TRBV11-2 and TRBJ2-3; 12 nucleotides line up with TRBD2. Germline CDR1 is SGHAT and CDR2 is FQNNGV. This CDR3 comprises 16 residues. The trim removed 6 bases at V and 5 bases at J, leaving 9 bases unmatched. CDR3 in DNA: TGTGCCAGCAGTCCACGACTAGCGGGAGTTGGAGATACGCAGTATTTT. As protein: CASSPRLAGVGDTQYF.

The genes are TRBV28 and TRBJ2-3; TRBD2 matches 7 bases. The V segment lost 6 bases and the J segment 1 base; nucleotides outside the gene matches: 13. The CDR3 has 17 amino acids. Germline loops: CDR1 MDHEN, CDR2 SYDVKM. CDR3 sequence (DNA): TGTGCCAGCAGAGGCACTAGCGTCCCGACCCGCACAGATACGCAGTATTTT. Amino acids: CASRGTSVPTRTDTQYF. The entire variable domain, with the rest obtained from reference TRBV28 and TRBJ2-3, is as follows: DVKVTQSSRYLVKRTGEKVFLECVQDMDHENMFWYRQDPGLGLRLIYFSYDVKMKEKGDIPEGYSVSREKKERFSLILESASTNQTSMYLCASRGTSVPTRTDTQYFGPGTRLTVL.

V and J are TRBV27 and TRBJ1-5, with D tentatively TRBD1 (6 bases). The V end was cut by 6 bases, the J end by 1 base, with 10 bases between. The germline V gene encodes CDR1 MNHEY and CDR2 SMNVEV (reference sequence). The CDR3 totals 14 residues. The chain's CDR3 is CASSRDRSNQPQHF. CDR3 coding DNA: TGTGCCAGCAGCCGAGACAGGAGCAATCAGCCCCAGCATTTT.

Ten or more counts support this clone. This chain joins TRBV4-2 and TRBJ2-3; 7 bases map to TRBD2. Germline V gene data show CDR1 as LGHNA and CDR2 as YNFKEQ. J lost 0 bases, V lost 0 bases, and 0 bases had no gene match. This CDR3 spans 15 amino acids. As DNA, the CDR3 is TGTGCCAGCAGCCAAGATAGCGGGAGCACAGATACGCAGTATTTT. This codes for CASSQDSGSTDTQYF.

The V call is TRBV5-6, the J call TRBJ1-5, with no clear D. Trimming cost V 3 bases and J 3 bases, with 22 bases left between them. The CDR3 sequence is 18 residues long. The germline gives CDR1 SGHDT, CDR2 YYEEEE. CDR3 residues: CASSSPRWEGIYNQPQHF. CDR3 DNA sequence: TGTGCCAGCAGCTCCCCCCGCTGGGAGGGTATCTACAATCAGCCCCAGCATTTT.

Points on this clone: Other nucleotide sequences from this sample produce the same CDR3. The CDR3: CAWSLNYGYTF. As DNA, the CDR3 is TGTGCCTGGAGTCTCAACTATGGCTACACCTTC. The chain links TRBV30 to TRBJ1-2; no firm D call. The CDR3 runs 11 residues. Trimming pared 2 bases from V and 2 bases from J, leaving 3 bases between. From germline, CDR1 is GTSNPN and CDR2 SVGIG (reference sequence).

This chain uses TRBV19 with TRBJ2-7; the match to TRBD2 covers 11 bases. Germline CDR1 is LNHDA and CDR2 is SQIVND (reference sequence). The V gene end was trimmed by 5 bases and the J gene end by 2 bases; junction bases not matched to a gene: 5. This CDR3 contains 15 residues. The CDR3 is CASSLLAGETYEQYF. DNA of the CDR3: TGTGCCAGTAGTTTACTAGCGGGAGAAACCTACGAGCAGTACTTC.

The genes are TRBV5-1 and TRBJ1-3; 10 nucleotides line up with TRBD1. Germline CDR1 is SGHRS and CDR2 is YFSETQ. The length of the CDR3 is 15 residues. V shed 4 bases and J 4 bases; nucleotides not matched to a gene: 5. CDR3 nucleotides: TGCGCCAGCAGCGACGGGACAGGGGCAGGAAACACCATATATTTT. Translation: CASSDGTGAGNTIYF. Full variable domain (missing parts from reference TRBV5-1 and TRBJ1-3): KAGVTQTPRYLIKTRGQQVTLSCSPISGHRSVSWYQQTPGQGLQFLFEYFSETQRNKGNFPGRFSGRQFSNSRSEMNVSTLELGDSALYLCASSDGTGAGNTIYFGEGSWLTVV.

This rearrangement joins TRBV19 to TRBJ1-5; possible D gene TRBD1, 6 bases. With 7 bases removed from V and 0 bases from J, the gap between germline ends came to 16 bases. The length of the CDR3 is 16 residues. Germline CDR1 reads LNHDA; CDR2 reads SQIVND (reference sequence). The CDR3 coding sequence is TGTGCCAGTAAAGTACAGGGAACGTATAGCAATCAGCCCCAGCATTTT. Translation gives CASKVQGTYSNQPQHF.

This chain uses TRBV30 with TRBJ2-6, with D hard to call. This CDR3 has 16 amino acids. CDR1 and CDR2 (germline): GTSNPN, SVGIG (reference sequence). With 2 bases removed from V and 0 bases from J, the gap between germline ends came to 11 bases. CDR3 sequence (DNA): TGTGCCTGGAGTCGAGTCGAGATCTCTGGGGCCAACGTCCTGACTTTC. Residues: CAWSRVEISGANVLTF.

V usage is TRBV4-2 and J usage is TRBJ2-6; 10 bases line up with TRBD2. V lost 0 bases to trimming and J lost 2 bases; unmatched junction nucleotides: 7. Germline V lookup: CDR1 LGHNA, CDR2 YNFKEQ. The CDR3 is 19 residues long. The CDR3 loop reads CASSQDLAGELAGANVLTF. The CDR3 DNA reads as TGTGCCAGCAGCCAAGACCTAGCGGGAGAGTTGGCTGGGGCCAACGTCCTGACTTTC.

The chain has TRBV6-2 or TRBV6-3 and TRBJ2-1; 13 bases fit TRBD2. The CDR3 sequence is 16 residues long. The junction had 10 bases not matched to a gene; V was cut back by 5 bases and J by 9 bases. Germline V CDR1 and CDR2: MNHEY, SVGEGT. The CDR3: CASSGRLAGGYGEQFF. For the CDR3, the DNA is TGTGCCAGCAGTGGACGACTAGCGGGAGGATACGGTGAGCAGTTCTTC.

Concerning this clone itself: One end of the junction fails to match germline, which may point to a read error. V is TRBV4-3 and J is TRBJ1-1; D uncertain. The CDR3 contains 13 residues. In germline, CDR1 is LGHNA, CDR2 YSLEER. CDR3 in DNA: TGCGCCAGCAGCAAAGACGGTTACACTGAAGCTTTCTTT. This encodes CASSKDGYTEAFF.

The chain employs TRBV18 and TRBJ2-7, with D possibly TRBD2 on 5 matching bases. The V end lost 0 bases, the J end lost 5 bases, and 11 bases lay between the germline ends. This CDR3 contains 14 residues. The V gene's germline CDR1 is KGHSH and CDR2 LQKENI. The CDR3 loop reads CASSPPVGSNEQYF. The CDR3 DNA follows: TGTGCCAGCTCACCACCGGTAGGGAGCAACGAGCAGTACTTC.

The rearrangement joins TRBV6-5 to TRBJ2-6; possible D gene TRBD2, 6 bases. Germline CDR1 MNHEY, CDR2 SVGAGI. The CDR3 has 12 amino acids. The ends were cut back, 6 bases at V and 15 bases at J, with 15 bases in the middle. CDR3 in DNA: TGTGCCAGCAGGGACTATGGAAGTCGCCTGACTTTC. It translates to CASRDYGSRLTF.

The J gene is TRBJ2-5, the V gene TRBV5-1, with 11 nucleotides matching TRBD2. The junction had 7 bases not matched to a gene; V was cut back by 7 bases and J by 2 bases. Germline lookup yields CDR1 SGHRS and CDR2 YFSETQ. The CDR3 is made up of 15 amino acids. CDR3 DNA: TGCGCCAGCGCGCCGGGACTAGCGGTACAAGAGACCCAGTACTTC. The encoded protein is CASAPGLAVQETQYF. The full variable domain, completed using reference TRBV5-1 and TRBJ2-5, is KAGVTQTPRYLIKTRGQQVTLSCSPISGHRSVSWYQQTPGQGLQFLFEYFSETQRNKGNFPGRFSGRQFSNSRSEMNVSTLELGDSALYLCASAPGLAVQETQYFGPGTRLLVL.

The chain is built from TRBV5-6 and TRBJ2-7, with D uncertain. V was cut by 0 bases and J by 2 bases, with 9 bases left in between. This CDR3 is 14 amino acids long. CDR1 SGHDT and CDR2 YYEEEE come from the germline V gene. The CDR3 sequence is CASSLAPGTYEQYF. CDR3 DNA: TGTGCCAGCAGCTTGGCCCCGGGTACCTACGAGCAGTACTTC. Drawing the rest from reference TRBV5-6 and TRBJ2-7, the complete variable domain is DAGVTQSPTHLIKTRGQQVTLRCSPKSGHDTVSWYQQALGQGPQFIFQYYEEEERQRGNFPDRFSGHQFPNYSSELNVNALLLGDSALYLCASSLAPGTYEQYFGPGTRLTVT.

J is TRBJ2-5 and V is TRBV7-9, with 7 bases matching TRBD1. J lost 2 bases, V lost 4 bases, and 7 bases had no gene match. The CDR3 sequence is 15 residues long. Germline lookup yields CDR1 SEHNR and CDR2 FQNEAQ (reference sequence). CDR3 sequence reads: CASSYLGQVQETQYF. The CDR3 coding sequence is TGTGCCAGCAGCTATCTAGGACAGGTTCAAGAGACCCAGTACTTC.

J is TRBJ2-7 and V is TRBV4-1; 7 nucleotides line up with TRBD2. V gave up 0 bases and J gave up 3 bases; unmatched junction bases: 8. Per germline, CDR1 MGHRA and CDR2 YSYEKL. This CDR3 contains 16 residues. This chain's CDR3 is CASSQESLAEFYEQYF. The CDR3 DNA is TGCGCCAGCAGCCAAGAGAGCCTAGCGGAGTTCTACGAGCAGTACTTC.

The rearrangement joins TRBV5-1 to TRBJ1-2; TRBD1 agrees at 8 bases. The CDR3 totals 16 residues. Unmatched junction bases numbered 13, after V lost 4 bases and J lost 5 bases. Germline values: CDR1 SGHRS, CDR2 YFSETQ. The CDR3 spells CASSPGDRSHLYGYTF. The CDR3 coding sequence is TGCGCCAGCAGCCCGGGGGACAGGAGCCACCTTTATGGCTACACCTTC.

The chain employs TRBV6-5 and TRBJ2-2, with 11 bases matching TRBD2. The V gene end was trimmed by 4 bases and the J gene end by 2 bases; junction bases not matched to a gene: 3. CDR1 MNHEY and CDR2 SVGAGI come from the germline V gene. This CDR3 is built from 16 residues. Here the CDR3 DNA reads TGTGCCAGCAGTTTTGGGACTAGCGGTAACACCGGGGAGCTGTTTTTT. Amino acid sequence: CASSFGTSGNTGELFF.

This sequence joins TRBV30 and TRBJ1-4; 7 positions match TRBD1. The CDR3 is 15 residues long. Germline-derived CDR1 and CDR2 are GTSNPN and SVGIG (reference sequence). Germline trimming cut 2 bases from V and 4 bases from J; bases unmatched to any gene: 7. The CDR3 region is CAWSYSGTVNEKLFF. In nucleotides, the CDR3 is TGTGCCTGGAGTTATTCCGGGACAGTTAATGAAAAACTGTTTTTT.

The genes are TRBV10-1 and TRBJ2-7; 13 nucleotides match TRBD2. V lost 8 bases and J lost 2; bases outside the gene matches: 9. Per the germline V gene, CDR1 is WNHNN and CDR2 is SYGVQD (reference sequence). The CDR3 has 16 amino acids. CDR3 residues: CASSPWGLAGTYEQYF. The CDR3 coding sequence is TGCGCCAGCTCCCCTTGGGGACTAGCGGGGACCTACGAGCAGTACTTC.

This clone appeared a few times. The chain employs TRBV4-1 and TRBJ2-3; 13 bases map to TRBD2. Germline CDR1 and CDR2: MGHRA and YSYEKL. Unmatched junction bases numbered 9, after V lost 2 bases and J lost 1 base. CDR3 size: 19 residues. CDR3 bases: TGCGCCAGCAGCCAATTCGGACTAGCGGGAGAGGCGGGCACAGATACGCAGTATTTT. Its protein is CASSQFGLAGEAGTDTQYF.

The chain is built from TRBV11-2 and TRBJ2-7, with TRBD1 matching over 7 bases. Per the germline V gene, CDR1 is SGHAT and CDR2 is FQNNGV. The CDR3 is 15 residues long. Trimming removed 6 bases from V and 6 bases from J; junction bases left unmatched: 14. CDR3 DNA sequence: TGTGCCAGCAGTTCAAGACAGGGAGCTAGGGTCGAGCAGTACTTC. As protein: CASSSRQGARVEQYF.

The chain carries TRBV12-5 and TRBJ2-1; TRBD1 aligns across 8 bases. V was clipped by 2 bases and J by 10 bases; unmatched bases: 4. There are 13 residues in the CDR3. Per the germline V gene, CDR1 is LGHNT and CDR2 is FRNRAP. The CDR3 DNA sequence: TGTGCTAGTGGTTTGTTGAACAGGGGGGAGCAGTTCTTC. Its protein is CASGLLNRGEQFF. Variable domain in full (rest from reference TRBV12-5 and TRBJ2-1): DARVTQTPRHKVTEMGQEVTMRCQPILGHNTVFWYRQTMMQGLELLAYFRNRAPLDDSGMPKDRFSAEMPDATLATLKIQPSEPRDSAVYFCASGLLNRGEQFFGPGTRLTVL.